This T cell receptor beta chain was sequenced in a study of blood T cell repertoires in COVID-19 (dated by TCRdb to 2020 to 2021). Context from the whole study: Collaborator samples came from the United States, Italy and Spain and covered acute and convalescent phases of COVID-19. The prospective study material was composed of cDNA or gDNA derived from T cells, B-cell-depleted T cells, or PBMCs. Subjects who had been exposed to COVID-19, were actively infected with it, or had recovered from it provided the deeply sampled blood TCRbeta repertoires that made up the dataset. The repertoires were made available in a free public database intended to serve as a resource for research on the immune response to SARS-CoV-2. Samples came from the ongoing ImmuneRACE study (first 160 participants) plus 1,254 subjects from 6 global collaborators. Nearly every sample came with metadata listing a de-identified subject ID, COVID-19 status, age in years and sex. Where available, HLA class I and class II types were obtained from metadata supplied by the sample provider rather than from assay-based typing. What the authors observed across the whole study: Clinical and demographic metadata were provided uncurated, with the amount varying by source and participant.

The junction shows trimming of 5 bases on V and 9 bases on J, and the gene matches do not reach 8 bases of it. The CDR3 measures 13 amino acids from cysteine to phenylalanine. Just CDR3 DNA is preserved here, 39 bases in frame from base 1. As encoded in the germline V gene, CDR1 is MDHEN while CDR2 is SYDVKM. The immunoSEQ Assay, a bias-controlled multiplex PCR, was used to amplify TCRbeta CDR3 regions from genomic DNA. The study's own analysis went as follows. Within the assay, amplification of reference gene primers was used to estimate how many nucleated cells each sample contained. Sequence reads were collapsed and filtered to measure the absolute abundance of every unique TCRbeta CDR3 rearrangement. For each sample, productive Simpson clonality was calculated as the square root of Simpson's diversity index across productive rearrangements. TCRdb took this table from immuneACCESS and kept in-frame rearrangements with V and J called. Such tables lack part of the clones; where checked against another copy, unresolved V genes explain under half of the gap, and the rest is unexplained. V, J and clone size reflect that table, while D and trimming were determined from the DNA. This sample holds 150,000 to 200,000 clones; 85% were observed only once. The top ten hold 6.5% to 9% of the sample.

Turning to this clone: This receptor's antigen is unknown. Base qualities are not provided; no much larger clone lies one nucleotide away.

Collaborating institutions collected whole blood in K2EDTA tubes following their own protocols. For TCRbeta analysis, collaborators shipped samples in one of three forms: frozen whole blood, isolated PBMCs, or DNA extracted from either of those sample types. The rearranged chain carries TRBV28 and TRBJ1-2, and TRBD1 matches 8 of the central bases. This clonotype originated in a woman aged 60-70 years with acute or convalescent COVID-19. Sequencing used peripheral blood. CDR3 protein: CASSPRTGRSYTF. The bases are TGTGCCAGCAGTCCCCGGACAGGGAGAAGCTACACCTTC.